This T cell receptor beta chain was recorded in a study of blood T cells in healthy people across ages. For the study at large: Researchers report that template switching captured about one barcoded beta molecule per two T cells. Findings of the study overall: The recorded TCR beta diversity per million T cells decreased in a roughly linear manner with age. Higher diversity, along with more naive CD4+ cells, distinguished long-lived donors from aged donors.

V was cut by 0 bases and J by 2 bases, with 8 bases left in between. CDR3 length: 14 residues. Germline V lookup: CDR1 DFQATT, CDR2 SNEGSKA (reference sequence). This clonotype was detected a few times. The antigen remains undetermined. Using a J-beta primer mix together with a sample-barcoded 5' primer, a second PCR was run for roughly 6 to 12 cycles. TCRdb independently ran MiXCR on the 5' RACE reads; one entry per CDR3 protein. Of about 2 million distinct CDR3 sequences listed, about 50% are singletons. Donors ranged from 6 to 90 years old and were healthy Caucasians in Russia. The genes are TRBV20-1 and TRBJ2-1; tentative D call: TRBD2 (6 bases). This clonotype originated in a woman between 40 and 50 years old in good health. The source material was blood. CDR3 amino acids: CSARDPGAYNEQFF. Written as DNA, the CDR3 is TGCAGTGCTAGAGACCCGGGGGCCTACAATGAGCAGTTCTTC.